A selection of T cell receptor beta chains follows, all from one sample in a study of PD-1 blockade in classical Hodgkin lymphoma. Assay used: immunoSEQ multiplex PCR; TCRdb lists only in-frame clones, some missing. The repertoire includes 39,000 or so clones, approximately 86% of them detected once, and more than 5.5% sits in the top ten. The material sequenced was peripheral blood mononuclear cells (PBMCs), taken before the second cycle of nivolumab. The receptor set was obtained from a human donor with classical Hodgkin lymphoma. Both conserved end residues are part of each CDR3. Fields, in order: V gene, D gene, J gene, clone size, CDR3 DNA, CDR3 protein. The D gene is left open where the match is weak. Not all rows give a size; the values are once, few, many and, for expanded clones, a class.

V gene: TRBV10-3; D gene: NA; J gene: TRBJ2-2; clone size: NA; CDR3 DNA: TGTGCCATCAGTGAGGGCCTAGCCGGCACCGGGGAGCTGTTTTTT; CDR3 protein: CAISEGLAGTGELFF
V gene: TRBV5-1; D gene: NA; J gene: TRBJ2-7; clone size: once; CDR3 DNA: TGCGCCAGCAGCTCGGGTAGAAGGGAGTACGAGCAGTACTTC; CDR3 protein: CASSSGRREYEQYF
V gene: TRBV5-6; D gene: NA; J gene: TRBJ2-7; clone size: once; CDR3 DNA: TGTGCCAGCAGCTTGTTTTTGACCTACGAGCAGTACTTC; CDR3 protein: CASSLFLTYEQYF
V gene: TRBV25-1; D gene: NA; J gene: TRBJ2-5; clone size: NA; CDR3 DNA: TGTGCCAGCAGTGAATCGGACCTACAAAAAGAGACCCAGTACTTC; CDR3 protein: CASSESDLQKETQYF
V gene: TRBV6-4; D gene: TRBD2; J gene: TRBJ2-3; clone size: NA; CDR3 DNA: TGTGCCAGCAGTGACCAAGCGGGAGTGGGCACAGATACGCAGTATTTT; CDR3 protein: CASSDQAGVGTDTQYF
V gene: TRBV5-6; D gene: TRBD1; J gene: TRBJ1-2; clone size: NA; CDR3 DNA: TGTGCCAGCAGCTTCGGACAGGGCAACTATGGCTACACCTTC; CDR3 protein: CASSFGQGNYGYTF
V gene: TRBV7-9; D gene: TRBD1; J gene: TRBJ2-3; clone size: NA; CDR3 DNA: TGTGCCAGCAGCTTGCTAGGGGGACAGGGCACAGATACGCAGTATTTT; CDR3 protein: CASSLLGGQGTDTQYF
V gene: TRBV19; D gene: NA; J gene: TRBJ2-4; clone size: NA; CDR3 DNA: TGTGCCAGTAGTGGGAGGTCAGGGTACATTCAGTACTTC; CDR3 protein: CASSGRSGYIQYF
V gene: TRBV29-1; D gene: TRBD1; J gene: TRBJ2-2; clone size: once; CDR3 DNA: TGCAGCGTTGAAGAGAGAGGGGGCTGGAACACCGGGGAGCTGTTTTTT; CDR3 protein: CSVEERGGWNTGELFF
V gene: TRBV6-4; D gene: TRBD1; J gene: TRBJ2-7; clone size: NA; CDR3 DNA: TGTGCCAGCGGGGGACAGTCCTACGAGCAGTACTTC; CDR3 protein: CASGGQSYEQYF
V gene: TRBV14; D gene: TRBD2; J gene: TRBJ2-3; clone size: NA; CDR3 DNA: TGTGCCAGCAGCCAAGATAATTCCCTCGGCCTAGCGGGGGGCACAGATACGCAGTATTTT; CDR3 protein: CASSQDNSLGLAGGTDTQYF
V gene: TRBV7-6; D gene: TRBD2; J gene: TRBJ2-2; clone size: NA; CDR3 DNA: TGTGCCAGCAGCTTAGTGCTAGCGGGGGGTTTGAACACCGGGGAGCTGTTTTTT; CDR3 protein: CASSLVLAGGLNTGELFF
V gene: TRBV5-1; D gene: TRBD1; J gene: TRBJ2-7; clone size: NA; CDR3 DNA: TGCGCCAGCAGCTTTCTACCTAACAGGGGGGAATTGGGCTACGAGCAGTACTTC; CDR3 protein: CASSFLPNRGELGYEQYF
V gene: TRBV2; D gene: TRBD1; J gene: TRBJ2-5; clone size: NA; CDR3 DNA: TGTGCCAGCAGCGACAGGGGCGTGATAGAGACCCAGTACTTC; CDR3 protein: CASSDRGVIETQYF
V gene: TRBV20-1; D gene: NA; J gene: TRBJ2-1; clone size: once; CDR3 DNA: TGCAGTGCTACCCTGGGGGCCAGCCAGTTCTTC; CDR3 protein: CSATLGASQFF
V gene: TRBV6-6; D gene: TRBD1; J gene: TRBJ1-1; clone size: NA; CDR3 DNA: TGTGCCAGCAGTTACCTAGGACAGGGCGACACTGAAGCTTTCTTT; CDR3 protein: CASSYLGQGDTEAFF
V gene: TRBV10-3; D gene: TRBD1; J gene: TRBJ2-1; clone size: few; CDR3 DNA: TGTGCCATCGCGGATAAGGACAGGGGGCTATCCTACAATGAGCAGTTCTTC; CDR3 protein: CAIADKDRGLSYNEQFF
V gene: TRBV15; D gene: NA; J gene: TRBJ2-1; clone size: NA; CDR3 DNA: TGTGCCACCAGCAGAGGCACGGAGCCCTACAATGAGCAGTTCTTC; CDR3 protein: CATSRGTEPYNEQFF
V gene: TRBV7-9; D gene: NA; J gene: TRBJ2-7; clone size: NA; CDR3 DNA: TGTGCCAGCAGCTCCGGGACTGGGGCCTACGAGCAGTACTTC; CDR3 protein: CASSSGTGAYEQYF
V gene: TRBV10-3; D gene: TRBD2; J gene: TRBJ2-1; clone size: once; CDR3 DNA: TGTGCCATCAGTGAGGGTCCGGGACTAGGGGATGGTGAGCAGTTCTTC; CDR3 protein: CAISEGPGLGDGEQFF
V gene: TRBV28; D gene: TRBD1; J gene: TRBJ1-5; clone size: NA; CDR3 DNA: TGTGCCAGCAGTCCACCGGGACAGGGGAGCAATCAGCCCCAGCATTTT; CDR3 protein: CASSPPGQGSNQPQHF
V gene: TRBV28; D gene: NA; J gene: TRBJ2-7; clone size: NA; CDR3 DNA: TGTGCCAGCAGCCCAACAGTGATCTACGAGCAGTACTTC; CDR3 protein: CASSPTVIYEQYF
V gene: TRBV6-6; D gene: NA; J gene: TRBJ2-1; clone size: NA; CDR3 DNA: TGTGCCAGCAACAGGGAGAATGAGCAGTTCTTC; CDR3 protein: CASNRENEQFF
V gene: TRBV28; D gene: NA; J gene: TRBJ1-2; clone size: NA; CDR3 DNA: TGTGCCAGCAGTTTATGGGGGGGCGACGGCTATGGCTACACCTTC; CDR3 protein: CASSLWGGDGYGYTF
V gene: TRBV27; D gene: NA; J gene: TRBJ1-1; clone size: NA; CDR3 DNA: TGTGCCAGCAGTTTCATAGCGGGGACCACTGAAGCTTTCTTT; CDR3 protein: CASSFIAGTTEAFF
V gene: TRBV13; D gene: TRBD1; J gene: TRBJ2-3; clone size: once; CDR3 DNA: TGTGCCAGCAGCCTCGGGACAGGGAGAACAGATACGCAGTATTTT; CDR3 protein: CASSLGTGRTDTQYF
V gene: TRBV11-2; D gene: TRBD1; J gene: TRBJ1-5; clone size: few; CDR3 DNA: TGTGCCAGCAGCTCCAGGGGGCTTGCGCCCCAGCATTTT; CDR3 protein: CASSSRGLAPQHF
V gene: TRBV5-1; D gene: TRBD2; J gene: TRBJ2-3; clone size: NA; CDR3 DNA: TGCGCCAGCATGGAGACTAGCGGGAGACCAGATACGCAGTATTTT; CDR3 protein: CASMETSGRPDTQYF
V gene: TRBV7-3; D gene: TRBD1; J gene: TRBJ2-2; clone size: NA; CDR3 DNA: TGTGCCAGCAGCAAAAACGGGGACAGGGGTATTCTTGCCGGGGAGCTGTTTTTT; CDR3 protein: CASSKNGDRGILAGELFF
V gene: TRBV19; D gene: TRBD1; J gene: TRBJ2-7; clone size: NA; CDR3 DNA: TGTGCCAGTAGTAAATTGACGGGACAGGGCGGCCACGAGCAGTACTTC; CDR3 protein: CASSKLTGQGGHEQYF
V gene: TRBV7-2; D gene: NA; J gene: TRBJ1-2; clone size: NA; CDR3 DNA: TGTGCCAGCAGCTTAGTGTTCGGGGGAGGCTATGGCTACACCTTC; CDR3 protein: CASSLVFGGGYGYTF
V gene: TRBV19; D gene: TRBD1; J gene: TRBJ2-7; clone size: NA; CDR3 DNA: TGTGCCACCCGGACAGGGTCCTACGAGCAGTACTTC; CDR3 protein: CATRTGSYEQYF
V gene: TRBV6-5; D gene: NA; J gene: TRBJ2-5; clone size: NA; CDR3 DNA: TGTGCCAGCAGCTCCGGGCGCAAGACCCAGTACTTC; CDR3 protein: CASSSGRKTQYF
V gene: TRBV15; D gene: NA; J gene: TRBJ2-7; clone size: NA; CDR3 DNA: TGTGCCACCAGCGGCTACCGGGACAAGGGCTACGAGCAGTACTTC; CDR3 protein: CATSGYRDKGYEQYF
V gene: TRBV5-1; D gene: NA; J gene: TRBJ1-4; clone size: NA; CDR3 DNA: TGCGCCAGCAGTGGGCAACCCGGGGGTGGAGAAAAACTGTTTTTT; CDR3 protein: CASSGQPGGGEKLFF